A selection of T cell receptor beta chains follows, all from one sample in a study of patients and donors after allogeneic stem cell transplantation. TCRdb called the RT-PCR reads again in MiXCR, with one record for every CDR3 protein. The repertoire holds about 960,000 distinct CDR3 sequences, with approximately 18% as singletons. Sequenced input: blood, either unsorted or a sorted T cell fraction (not recorded which). These TCRs come from a human donor who was either an allogeneic HSCT recipient or a stem cell or donor lymphocyte infusion donor (not recorded which). It is not recorded whose cells these are; they may come from a transplant donor. The CDR3 runs from the conserved cysteine through the conserved F or W. The D gene is left open where the match is weak. Not all rows give a size; the values are once, few, many and, for expanded clones, a class.

14 | TRBJ1-1 | NA | TRBV2 | NA | TGTGCCAGCAGTGGTGGCAGGACGAACACTGAAGCTTTCTTT | CASSGGRTNTEAFF
15 | TRBJ2-3 | NA | TRBV24-1 | few | TGTGCCACCAGTGCCCCCGACGTCACCACAGATACGCAGTATTTT | CATSAPDVTTDTQYF
15 | TRBJ2-5 | NA | TRBV6-2/TRBV6-3 | NA | TGTGCCAGCAGTTACTCCGGGCAGAGTAAAGAGACCCAGTACTTC | CASSYSGQSKETQYF
16 | TRBJ1-6 | NA | TRBV27 | NA | TGTGCCAGCACCCTTAGGGCGGGCAGGAATAATTCACCCCTCCACTTT | CASTLRAGRNNSPLHF
15 | TRBJ2-3 | NA | TRBV29-1 | many | TGCAGCGTTGAGGGTGGGCTAGCGTATGCAGATACGCAGTATTTT | CSVEGGLAYADTQYF
12 | TRBJ2-5 | NA | TRBV29-1 | few | TGCAGCGTTGCCTCAGCCCAAGAGACCCAGTACTTC | CSVASAQETQYF
15 | TRBJ1-1 | NA | TRBV29-1 | NA | TGCAGCGCCATTTCCGGATTACAAGCGGACACTGAAGCTTTCTTT | CSAISGLQADTEAFF
16 | TRBJ1-5 | NA | TRBV12-3/TRBV12-4 | NA | TGTGCCAGCAGTTTATGGGGGGCTAATAGCAATCAGCCCCAGCATTTT | CASSLWGANSNQPQHF
13 | TRBJ2-7 | TRBD2 | TRBV30 | few | TGTGCCTGGAGTGTGATGGAAAGCGGGAGCCAGTACTTC | CAWSVMESGSQYF
13 | TRBJ1-4 | NA | TRBV12-3/TRBV12-4 | many | TGTGCCAGCAGCCGGTCAGGAGGCGAAAAACTGTTTTTT | CASSRSGGEKLFF
15 | TRBJ2-2 | TRBD2 | TRBV5-1 | few | TGCGCCAGCAGCCCGGGACTAGCGCTCGCCGGGGAGCTGTTTTTT | CASSPGLALAGELFF
15 | TRBJ2-1 | NA | TRBV7-8 | NA | TGTGCCAGCAACCCCCCTCGAAGCTCCTACAATGAGCAGTTCTTC | CASNPPRSSYNEQFF
15 | TRBJ2-1 | TRBD1 | TRBV6-5 | few | TGTGCCAGCAGTTATGAGGGACAGGGGTCTAATGAGCAGTTCTTC | CASSYEGQGSNEQFF
15 | TRBJ2-5 | NA | TRBV20-1 | once | TGCAGTGCGCCCCGAGGGGGGCCAGGAAGAGAGACCCAGTACTTC | CSAPRGGPGRETQYF
14 | TRBJ2-7 | NA | TRBV12-3/TRBV12-4 | few | TGTGCCAGCAGCCCGAAGGGGGGACTTGACGAGCAGTACTTC | CASSPKGGLDEQYF